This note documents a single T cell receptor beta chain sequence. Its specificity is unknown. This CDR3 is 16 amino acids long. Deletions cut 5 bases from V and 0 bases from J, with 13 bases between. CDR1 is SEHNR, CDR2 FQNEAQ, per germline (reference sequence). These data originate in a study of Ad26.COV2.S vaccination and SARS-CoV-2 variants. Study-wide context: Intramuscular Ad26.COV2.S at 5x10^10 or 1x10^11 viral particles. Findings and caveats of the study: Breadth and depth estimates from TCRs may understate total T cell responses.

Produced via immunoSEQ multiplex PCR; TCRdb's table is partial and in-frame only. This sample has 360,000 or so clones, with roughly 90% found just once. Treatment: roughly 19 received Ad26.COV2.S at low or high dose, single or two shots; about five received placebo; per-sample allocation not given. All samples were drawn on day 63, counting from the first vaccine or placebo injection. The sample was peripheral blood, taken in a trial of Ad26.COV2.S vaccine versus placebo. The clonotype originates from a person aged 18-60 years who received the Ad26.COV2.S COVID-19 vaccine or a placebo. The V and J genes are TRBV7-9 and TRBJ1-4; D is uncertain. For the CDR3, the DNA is TGTGCCAGCAGCGAGAGGACCTTATCAACTAATGAAAAACTGTTTTTT. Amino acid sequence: CASSERTLSTNEKLFF.